This TCR beta chain appears in the sequencing data of a study of blood T cell repertoires in COVID-19. On the study more broadly: The United States, Italy and Spain were the sources of the acute and convalescent COVID-19 samples. PBMCs, B-cell-depleted T cells, or T cells provided the cDNA or gDNA that made up the material.

Authors' analysis steps: Cell counts per sample came from amplifying reference gene primers. Produced via immunoSEQ multiplex PCR; TCRdb's table is partial and in-frame only. That table supplies the V and J calls and clone size; D and trimming were determined from the DNA. The sample holds around 58,000 clones, roughly 90% seen once. This CDR3 contains 14 residues. The germline CDR1 and CDR2 sequences are SGHRS and YFSETQ. Trimming shortened V by 4 bases and J by 1 base, and 11 bases separated the two germline ends. The chain carries TRBV5-1 and TRBJ1-1, with D unresolved. This clonotype originated in a human donor with active COVID-19. The donor label of this sample is uncertain. The sequenced sample was peripheral blood. The CDR3 DNA is TGCGCCAGCAGCATCCTTACACCGAACACTGAAGCTTTCTTT. This gives the protein CASSILTPNTEAFF.